A single sample is the source of the 29 T cell receptor beta chains below, sequenced in a study of blood T cell repertoires in COVID-19. Sequenced by immunoSEQ multiplex PCR; TCRdb stores in-frame clones only, minus some. This sample has roughly 200,000 clones, with roughly 88% found just once. Sample: peripheral blood. The receptor set was obtained from a woman in her thirties or forties with COVID-19, enrolled during active disease.

This chain uses TRBV9 with TRBJ2-7; tentatively, D is TRBD1 (5 bases). The CDR3 runs to 14 residues. Germline values: CDR1 SGDLS, CDR2 YYNGEE. The V and J ends lost 4 bases and 1 base respectively, with 12 bases between them. CDR3 region: CASSPYDSSYEQYF. The CDR3 bases are TGTGCCAGCAGCCCTTATGACAGTTCCTACGAGCAGTACTTC.

The rearrangement links TRBV29-1 to TRBJ1-5; the match to TRBD1 covers 9 bases. The CDR3 is 14 residues long. J lost 2 bases, V lost 7 bases, and 6 bases had no gene match. Germline CDR1 SQVTM, CDR2 ANQGSEA. In DNA form, the CDR3 reads TGCAGCGCAGGACAGGGGATCGGCAATCAGCCCCAGCATTTT. This codes for CSAGQGIGNQPQHF.

The J gene is TRBJ1-2, the V gene TRBV9; 9 nucleotides match TRBD1. V lost 3 bases to trimming and J lost 8 bases; unmatched junction nucleotides: 5. Germline V CDR1 and CDR2: SGDLS, YYNGEE. CDR3 length equals 13 residues. In nucleotides, the CDR3 is TGTGCCAGCAGCGCCACAGGGGGCATCGGCTACACCTTC. This codes for CASSATGGIGYTF.

V usage is TRBV19 and J usage is TRBJ1-2; tentatively, D is TRBD1 (5 bases). V lost 1 base and J 4 bases, leaving 10 bases between the germline ends. The CDR3 has 14 amino acids. CDR1 and CDR2 from the germline V gene are LNHDA and SQIVND (reference sequence). CDR3 sequence reads: CASSIVGGTYGYTF. CDR3 DNA sequence: TGTGCCAGTAGTATAGTCGGGGGGACCTATGGCTACACCTTC.

This chain uses TRBV29-1 with TRBJ2-4; D gene uncertain. This CDR3 comprises 11 residues. V was trimmed by 7 bases and J by 5 bases, leaving 9 bases between them. In germline, CDR1 is SQVTM, CDR2 ANQGSEA. CDR3 amino acids: CSGYIENIQYF. DNA of the CDR3: TGCAGCGGTTACATTGAAAACATTCAGTACTTC.

The chain couples TRBV5-8 to TRBJ2-5; D possibly corresponds to TRBD1 (5 bases). The germline V gene encodes CDR1 SGHTS and CDR2 YDEGEE. The CDR3 contains 13 residues. Trimming pared 4 bases from V and 5 bases from J, leaving 12 bases between. The CDR3 bases are TGTGCCAGCAGCCAGGACAACATCGAGACCCAGTACTTC. Encoded protein: CASSQDNIETQYF.

The CDR3 region is CASSEGTGQPQHF. The CDR3 nucleotides read TGTGCCAGCAGCGAGGGGACTGGGCAGCCCCAGCATTTT. The gene calls are TRBV9 and TRBJ1-5; perhaps TRBD1 as D (5 bases). CDR3 length: 13 amino acids. The V end lost 3 bases, the J end lost 7 bases, and 11 bases lay between the germline ends. The germline CDR1 and CDR2 sequences are SGDLS and YYNGEE.

V usage is TRBV11-2 and J usage is TRBJ1-1, with D perhaps matching TRBD1 (6 bases). Germline V gene sequence: CDR1 SGHAT, CDR2 FQNNGV. This CDR3 is built from 16 residues. Trimming removed 1 base from V and 5 bases from J, with 17 bases in between. The CDR3 protein is CASSLVRGALWTEAFF. The CDR3 bases are TGTGCCAGCAGCTTAGTACGGGGGGCCCTGTGGACTGAAGCTTTCTTT.

Note on this clone: The junction does not match germline at one end; this may be a read error. The rearrangement links TRBV5-4 to TRBJ1-4, with TRBD1 matching over 11 bases. This CDR3 region has 18 residues. The germline V gene has CDR1 SGHNT and CDR2 YYREEE (reference sequence). The CDR3 bases are TGTGCCAGCAGCTCGAGATCCGGGACAGGGGGAACTAGTGAAAAACTGTTTTTT. This translates into CASSSRSGTGGTSEKLFF.

CDR3 DNA: TGTGCCATCAGTGAGCTCAGACAGGGGGGATTGAACACTGAAGCTTTCTTT. Protein product: CAISELRQGGLNTEAFF. V usage is TRBV10-3 and J usage is TRBJ1-1, with 9 nucleotides matching TRBD1. Unmatched junction bases numbered 7, after V lost 2 bases and J lost 0 bases. CDR1 is ENHRY and CDR2 is SYGVKD in the germline V gene. This CDR3 has 17 residues.

J is TRBJ2-2 and V is TRBV5-1; D perhaps matches TRBD2 (6 bases). The V gene's germline CDR1 is SGHRS and CDR2 YFSETQ. This CDR3 region has 17 residues. V lost 1 base, J lost 2 bases, and 15 bases lay in between. In DNA, the CDR3 is TGCGCCAGCAGCTTGAGGGGACTTCAACTAAACACCGGGGAGCTGTTTTTT. Residues: CASSLRGLQLNTGELFF.

This clone was seen a handful of times. The V call is TRBV6-1, the J call TRBJ1-2; D may be TRBD1 (5 bases). Germline V gene sequence: CDR1 MNHNS, CDR2 SASEGT. V gave up 0 bases and J gave up 5 bases, with 13 bases separating them. This CDR3 region has 15 residues. CDR3 loop: CASSEALGGIYGYTF. In nucleotides, the CDR3 is TGTGCCAGCAGTGAAGCGCTTGGGGGGATTTATGGCTACACCTTC.

V and J are TRBV28 and TRBJ2-7; 7 nucleotides agree with TRBD1. Trimming removed 2 bases from V and 7 bases from J; junction bases left unmatched: 17. This CDR3 is 17 amino acids long. The germline V gene encodes CDR1 MDHEN and CDR2 SYDVKM. The CDR3 loop is CASSLQRGRRGLGEQYF. DNA of the CDR3: TGTGCCAGCAGTTTACAGCGCGGAAGAAGGGGGCTGGGGGAGCAGTACTTC.

This sequence joins TRBV6-5 and TRBJ2-5; the D gene is possibly TRBD2 (7 bases). The CDR3 totals 15 residues. With 0 bases removed from V and 3 bases from J, the gap between germline ends came to 11 bases. The V gene's germline CDR1 is MNHEY and CDR2 SVGAGI. The CDR3: CASSYSTGREETQYF. DNA for the CDR3: TGTGCCAGCAGTTACTCTACAGGGAGGGAAGAGACCCAGTACTTC.

This chain connects TRBV19 to TRBJ1-5, with 9 bases identical to TRBD1. The V gene end was trimmed by 5 bases and the J gene end by 2 bases; junction bases not matched to a gene: 10. The CDR3 sequence is 17 residues long. CDR1 and CDR2 (germline): LNHDA, SQIVND (reference sequence). CDR3 bases: TGTGCCAGTAGTGTGATAGACAGGGGGGAAGGCAATCAGCCCCAGCATTTT. Protein sequence: CASSVIDRGEGNQPQHF.

The CDR3 sequence: CASSQPGTGGRGYTF. Written as DNA, the CDR3 is TGTGCCAGCAGCCAACCCGGGACAGGGGGTCGTGGCTACACCTTC. The V call is TRBV7-9, the J call TRBJ1-2; the match to TRBD1 covers 11 bases. Unmatched junction bases numbered 9, after V lost 5 bases and J lost 7 bases. Germline V gene data show CDR1 as SEHNR and CDR2 as FQNEAQ (reference sequence). The CDR3 is 15 residues long.

This chain uses TRBV21-1 with TRBJ1-2. TRBV21-1 is classified as a pseudogene. This CDR3 has 15 amino acids. The CDR3 region has the DNA TGTGCCAGCAGCAAAGATCGGGGGTCCTACTATGGCTACACCTTC. The encoded protein is CASSKDRGSYYGYTF.

This clone was observed a handful of times. Written as DNA, the CDR3 is TGTGCCAGCAGCTCAACGGCGTTGGGGGCGCCTTATAGCAATCAGCCCCAGCATTTT. It encodes CASSSTALGAPYSNQPQHF. The J gene is TRBJ1-5, the V gene TRBV7-9, with D perhaps matching TRBD1 (6 bases). CDR1 SEHNR and CDR2 FQNEAQ come from the germline V gene (reference sequence). The V end was cut by 4 bases, the J end by 0 bases, with 22 bases between. The CDR3 runs 19 residues. Based on the CDR3 plus reference TRBV7-9 and TRBJ1-5, the full variable domain is DTGVSQNPRHKITKRGQNVTFRCDPISEHNRLYWYRQTLGQGPEFLTYFQNEAQLEKSRLLSDRFSAERPKGSFSTLEIQRTEQGDSAMYLCASSSTALGAPYSNQPQHFGDGTRLSIL.

The chain recombines TRBV6-6 with TRBJ2-3; D ambiguous. This CDR3 contains 11 residues. Germline V gene sequence: CDR1 MNHNY, CDR2 SVGAGI (reference sequence). Trimming left V 6 bases short and J 6 bases short, with 7 bases between. DNA of the CDR3: TGTGCCAGCAGCCCCATGGATACGCAGTATTTT. Its translation: CASSPMDTQYF.

This chain links TRBV29-1 with TRBJ1-3, with TRBD1 matching 8 bases. This CDR3 contains 15 residues. Germline CDR1 reads SQVTM; CDR2 reads ANQGSEA. V lost 1 base and J lost 4; bases outside the gene matches: 6. The CDR3 coding sequence is TGCAGCGTTGAAGCCGGACAGGGTTTCGGAAACACCATATATTTT. Translation: CSVEAGQGFGNTIYF.

The chain uses TRBV27 and TRBJ2-3, with 11 bases identical to TRBD2. Losses at the gene ends were 2 bases for V and 4 bases for J; bases not matched to a gene: 8. Germline CDR1 MNHEY, CDR2 SMNVEV (reference sequence). The CDR3 runs 17 residues. The CDR3 sequence: CASSLGQLAGVADTQYF. The CDR3 DNA sequence: TGTGCCAGCAGTTTAGGCCAACTAGCGGGAGTTGCAGATACGCAGTATTTT.

The V and J genes are TRBV4-2 and TRBJ2-1, with TRBD2 matching over 11 bases. Germline V gene data show CDR1 as LGHNA and CDR2 as YNFKEQ. Unmatched junction bases numbered 6, after V lost 2 bases and J lost 6 bases. The CDR3 is made up of 16 amino acids. CDR3 nucleotide sequence: TGTGCCAGCAGCCAAAACAAACTAGCGGGAGTCAATGAGCAGTTCTTC. It is translated as CASSQNKLAGVNEQFF.

J is TRBJ2-7 and V is TRBV7-2, with TRBD1 matching 9 bases. The germline V gene encodes CDR1 SGHTA and CDR2 FQGNSA. The ends lost 5 bases at V and 3 bases at J; junction bases unmatched: 5. The CDR3 is 14 residues long. The CDR3: CASSVQGQGYEQYF. CDR3 nucleotide sequence: TGTGCCAGCAGCGTTCAGGGACAGGGCTACGAGCAGTACTTC. The full variable domain, in which reference TRBV7-2 and TRBJ2-7 provide the parts outside the CDR3, is GAGVSQSPSNKVTEKGKDVELRCDPISGHTALYWYRQSLGQGLEFLIYFQGNSAPDKSGLPSDRFSAERTGGSVSTLTIQRTQQEDSAVYLCASSVQGQGYEQYFGPGTRLTVT.

The CDR3 protein is CASSLGRGTGYEQYF. The CDR3 nucleotides read TGCGCCAGCAGCTTGGGGCGAGGTACTGGCTACGAGCAGTACTTC. V and J are TRBV5-1 and TRBJ2-7, with D unresolved. V was cut by 0 bases and J by 3 bases, with 13 bases left in between. CDR1 is SGHRS and CDR2 is YFSETQ in the germline V gene. There are 15 residues in the CDR3.

The gene calls are TRBV7-9 and TRBJ2-2; tentative D call: TRBD1 (6 bases). The CDR3 extends over 12 amino acids. The germline V gene encodes CDR1 SEHNR and CDR2 FQNEAQ (reference sequence). The germline V and J ends were trimmed by 7 bases and 8 bases, with 11 bases remaining between them. The CDR3, as DNA: TGTGCCAGCAACAGGGACCTTGGGGAGCTGTTTTTT. Protein: CASNRDLGELFF.

The chain is built from TRBV6-1 and TRBJ1-5; 7 bases are shared with TRBD1. The CDR3 runs 20 residues. With 2 bases clipped from V and 0 bases from J, the junction kept 16 bases outside the gene matches. CDR1 and CDR2 from the germline V gene are MNHNS and SASEGT. The chain's CDR3 is CASSENPPTGFISSNQPQHF. CDR3 in DNA: TGTGCCAGCAGTGAAAATCCGCCGACAGGGTTCATATCTAGCAATCAGCCCCAGCATTTT.

This rearrangement joins TRBV7-2 to TRBJ1-4; D remains ambiguous. The V gene lost 2 bases and the J gene lost 0 bases, with 16 bases spanning the gap. The length of the CDR3 is 18 residues. The germline CDR1 and CDR2 sequences are SGHTA and FQGNSA. The CDR3 sequence: CASSLFSPRGATNEKLFF. The CDR3 region has the DNA TGTGCCAGCAGCTTATTCAGCCCCCGGGGAGCAACTAATGAAAAACTGTTTTTT.

This clone was recorded a few times. The chain is built from TRBV3-1 (or the pseudogene TRBV3-2) and TRBJ1-3, with TRBD1 matching over 8 bases. Germline V lookup: CDR1 LGHDT, CDR2 YNNKEL (reference sequence). Germline trimming cut 3 bases from V and 4 bases from J; bases unmatched to any gene: 2. This CDR3 spans 14 amino acids. This CDR3 is CASSQTGEGNTIYF. CDR3 DNA: TGTGCCAGCAGCCAGACAGGGGAGGGAAACACCATATATTTT.

The V gene is TRBV6-6, the J gene TRBJ2-7, with D possibly matching TRBD1 (6 bases). The CDR3 sequence is 14 residues long. Per the germline V gene, CDR1 is MNHNY and CDR2 is SVGAGI (reference sequence). V shed 5 bases and J shed 0 bases, with 11 bases lying between them. CDR3 coding DNA: TGTGCCAGCAGTGGACAGACGGGCTCCTACGAGCAGTACTTC. Protein product: CASSGQTGSYEQYF.